This T cell receptor beta chain came from a study of cytomegalovirus exposure and HLA in healthy donors. Assay: immunoSEQ multiplex PCR; the TCRdb copy retains only in-frame clones and omits some. In the table there are more than 55,000 clones, roughly 90% of which are singletons. Findings and limits, study-wide: The study listed some 160 cytomegalovirus-associated TCR beta chains.

This clone was seen a handful of times. Its antigen is still unknown. The length of the CDR3 is 16 residues. In germline, CDR1 is LNHDA, CDR2 SQIVND (reference sequence). Trimming stripped 3 bases from V and 7 bases from J, with 16 bases between. The sample consisted of PBMCs. The V call is TRBV19, the J call TRBJ1-6; weak D call: TRBD1 (6 bases). The origin of this receptor is a woman aged 18-29 years in good health and CMV-seronegative. CDR3 in amino acids: CASSMAGQYPNSPLHF. The CDR3 bases are TGTGCCAGTAGTATGGCTGGACAGTATCCAAATTCACCCCTCCACTTT. Complete variable domain (other parts from reference TRBV19 and TRBJ1-6): DGGITQSPKYLFRKEGQNVTLSCEQNLNHDAMYWYRQDPGQGLRLIYYSQIVNDFQKGDIAEGYSVSREKKESFPLTVTSAQKNPTAFYLCASSMAGQYPNSPLHFGNGTRLTVT.